The 14 T cell receptor beta chains below all came from one sample that was sequenced in a study of T cells in narcolepsy. Clones were sequenced by immunoSEQ multiplex PCR, and TCRdb holds only the in-frame ones, with some missing. The table includes 15,000 to 20,000 clones, just over 85% detected once. Sequenced: memory (CD45RA-) CD4+ T cells from blood. Receptors originate from a human donor in good health.

This clone showed up just once. This rearrangement joins TRBV14 to TRBJ2-3, with TRBD2 identical over 9 bases. CDR1 SGHDN and CDR2 FVKESK come from the germline V gene. The length of the CDR3 is 17 residues. V was clipped by 1 base and J by 1 base; unmatched bases: 6. CDR3 nucleotides: TGTGCCAGCAGCCAAGGAGTAGCGGGAGCTCGCACAGATACGCAGTATTTT. As protein: CASSQGVAGARTDTQYF.

V usage is TRBV10-3 and J usage is TRBJ1-2; no reliable D call. V lost 3 bases and J lost 8, with 10 bases in between. Per the germline V gene, CDR1 is ENHRY and CDR2 is SYGVKD. CDR3 length: 12 amino acids. The CDR3 DNA is TGTGCCATCAGTGACGGCAGTGGGGGCTACACCTTC. It yields the protein CAISDGSGGYTF.

The rearrangement joins TRBV6-1 to TRBJ1-5; D is unresolved. The CDR3 sequence is 13 residues long. Deletions cut 4 bases from V and 4 bases from J, with 8 bases between. The germline V gene encodes CDR1 MNHNS and CDR2 SASEGT. CDR3 loop: CASSGERNQPQHF. The CDR3 DNA is TGTGCCAGCAGTGGAGAGAGGAATCAGCCCCAGCATTTT.

This clone was picked up one time. This sequence joins TRBV4-1 and TRBJ2-1, with 10 bases lining up with TRBD2. This CDR3 has 18 amino acids. The V segment lost 0 bases and the J segment 6 bases; nucleotides outside the gene matches: 11. Germline CDR1 and CDR2: MGHRA and YSYEKL. The CDR3 region is CASSQESAAGGPGNEQFF. The CDR3 DNA sequence: TGCGCCAGCAGCCAAGAGTCCGCAGCGGGGGGGCCTGGCAATGAGCAGTTCTTC.

This chain links TRBV30 with TRBJ2-2, with 7 nucleotides matching TRBD2. Germline trimming cut 3 bases from V and 5 bases from J; bases unmatched to any gene: 6. The CDR3 loop spans 14 amino acids. Germline V gives CDR1 GTSNPN, CDR2 SVGIG (reference sequence). CDR3 nucleotides: TGTGCCTGGAGCGGGGGGTTATGGACCGGGGAGCTGTTTTTT. This gives the protein CAWSGGLWTGELFF.

The V and J genes are TRBV5-1 and TRBJ2-5; D call uncertain. Germline-derived CDR1 and CDR2 are SGHRS and YFSETQ. This CDR3 is built from 13 residues. V was clipped by 6 bases and J by 5 bases, with 14 bases between them. The CDR3 nucleotides read TGCGCCAGCACCCACACGGTGGGGGAGACCCAGTACTTC. Translating gives CASTHTVGETQYF. Filled out from reference TRBV5-1 and TRBJ2-5, the complete variable domain reads KAGVTQTPRYLIKTRGQQVTLSCSPISGHRSVSWYQQTPGQGLQFLFEYFSETQRNKGNFPGRFSGRQFSNSRSEMNVSTLELGDSALYLCASTHTVGETQYFGPGTRLLVL.

The chain combines TRBV6-1 with TRBJ1-2; 9 nucleotides agree with TRBD1. Germline values: CDR1 MNHNS, CDR2 SASEGT. This CDR3 region has 14 residues. The V gene end was trimmed by 3 bases and the J gene end by 3 bases; junction bases not matched to a gene: 2. CDR3 region: CASSETGGDYGYTF. In DNA, the CDR3 is TGTGCCAGCAGTGAGACAGGGGGTGACTATGGCTACACCTTC.

The chain employs TRBV13 and TRBJ2-7; 7 bases fit TRBD2. The CDR3 extends over 14 amino acids. V lost 2 bases, J lost 3 bases, and 4 bases stayed unmatched. The germline CDR1 and CDR2 sequences are PRHDT and FYEKMQ (reference sequence). DNA for the CDR3: TGTGCCAGCAGCTTACGACTAGCTGGCTACGAGCAGTACTTC. Translated, it gives CASSLRLAGYEQYF.

V usage is TRBV11-2 and J usage is TRBJ1-1, with no clear D. The V and J ends lost 0 bases and 6 bases respectively, with 11 bases between them. The CDR3 contains 14 residues. The germline V gene encodes CDR1 SGHAT and CDR2 FQNNGV. CDR3 region: CASSLDPPVAEAFF. The DNA of the CDR3 is TGTGCCAGCAGCTTAGATCCCCCAGTGGCTGAAGCTTTCTTT.

J is TRBJ1-4 and V is TRBV28; a weak D match, TRBD1 (5 bases). The CDR3 spans 14 residues. V was cut by 5 bases and J by 8 bases, with 15 bases left in between. Germline CDR1 MDHEN, CDR2 SYDVKM. The DNA of the CDR3 is TGTGCCAGCAGTGTCGGGGGTCGGCTAGAAAAACTGTTTTTT. Amino acids: CASSVGGRLEKLFF.

The chain recombines TRBV28 with TRBJ2-1; 12 bases agree with TRBD2. Germline-derived CDR1 and CDR2 are MDHEN and SYDVKM. The CDR3 runs 18 residues. J was trimmed by 8 bases and V by 0 bases; bases with no gene match: 11. For the CDR3, the DNA is TGTGCCAGCAGTTTATGGGATCTAGCGGGAGGGCCGGGCGATGAGCAGTTCTTC. Its translation is CASSLWDLAGGPGDEQFF. The full variable domain, in which reference TRBV28 and TRBJ2-1 provide the parts outside the CDR3, is DVKVTQSSRYLVKRTGEKVFLECVQDMDHENMFWYRQDPGLGLRLIYFSYDVKMKEKGDIPEGYSVSREKKERFSLILESASTNQTSMYLCASSLWDLAGGPGDEQFFGPGTRLTVL.

The genes are TRBV7-2 and TRBJ2-1, with D uncertain. Germline V gene sequence: CDR1 SGHTA, CDR2 FQGNSA. This CDR3 contains 13 residues. V was cut by 2 bases and J by 9 bases, with 11 bases left in between. The CDR3 loop reads CASSLNAQTEQFF. As DNA, the CDR3 is TGTGCCAGCAGCTTAAATGCACAGACTGAGCAGTTCTTC.

J is TRBJ1-1 and V is TRBV19, with D perhaps TRBD1 (6 bases). In germline, CDR1 is LNHDA, CDR2 SQIVND (reference sequence). This CDR3 is built from 15 residues. V was pared by 7 bases and J by 1 base, with 16 bases between. The CDR3 nucleotides read TGTGCCAGTACCCGAGGGGGGATTGGGAACACTGAAGCTTTCTTT. Translated, it gives CASTRGGIGNTEAFF.

The genes are TRBV21-1 and TRBJ2-5; the table's TRBD2 call for D was not verified on the DNA. TRBV21-1 is tagged as a pseudogene. CDR3 size: 10 residues. Here the CDR3 reads CASSFKTQYF. The DNA for the CDR3 is TGTGCCAGCAGCTTTAAGACCCAGTACTTC.